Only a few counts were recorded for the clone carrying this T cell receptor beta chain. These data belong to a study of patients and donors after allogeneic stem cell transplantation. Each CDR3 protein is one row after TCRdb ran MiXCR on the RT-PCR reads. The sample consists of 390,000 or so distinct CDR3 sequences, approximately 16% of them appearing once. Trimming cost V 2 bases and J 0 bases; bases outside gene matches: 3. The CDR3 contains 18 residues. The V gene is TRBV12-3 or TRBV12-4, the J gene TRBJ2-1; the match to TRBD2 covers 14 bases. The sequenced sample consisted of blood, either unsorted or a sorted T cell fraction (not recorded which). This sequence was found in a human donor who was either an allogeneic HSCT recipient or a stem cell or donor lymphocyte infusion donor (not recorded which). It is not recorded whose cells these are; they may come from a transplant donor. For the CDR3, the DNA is TGTGCCAGCAGTTTATGGACTAGCGGGAGGTCCTCCTACAATGAGCAGTTCTTC. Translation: CASSLWTSGRSSYNEQFF.